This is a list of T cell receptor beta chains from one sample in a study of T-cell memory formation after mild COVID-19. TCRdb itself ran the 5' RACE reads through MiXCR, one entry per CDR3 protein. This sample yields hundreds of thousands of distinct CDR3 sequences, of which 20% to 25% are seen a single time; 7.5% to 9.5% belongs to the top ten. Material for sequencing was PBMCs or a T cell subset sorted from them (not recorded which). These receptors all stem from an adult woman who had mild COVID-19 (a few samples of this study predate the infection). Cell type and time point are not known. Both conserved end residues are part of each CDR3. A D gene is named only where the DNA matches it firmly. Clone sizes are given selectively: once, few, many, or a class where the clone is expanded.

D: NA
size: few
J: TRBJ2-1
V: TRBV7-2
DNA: TGTGCCAGCAGCCAGGTGATTGCCTCGCATGAGCAGTTCTTC
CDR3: CASSQVIASHEQFF

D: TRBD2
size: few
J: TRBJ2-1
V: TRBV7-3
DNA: TGTGCCAGCAGCTCCAGCCCGGGCGGGGGGCCGAATGAGCAGTTCTTC
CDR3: CASSSSPGGGPNEQFF

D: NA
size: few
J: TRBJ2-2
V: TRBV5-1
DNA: TGCGCCAGCAGTACTCCGAGGCCCGGGGAGCTGTTTTTT
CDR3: CASSTPRPGELFF

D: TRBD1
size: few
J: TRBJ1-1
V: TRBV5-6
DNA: TGTGCCAGCAGCTTGGCGACAGGGTTTCCGTCGGCTTTCTTT
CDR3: CASSLATGFPSAFF

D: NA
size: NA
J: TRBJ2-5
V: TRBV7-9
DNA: TGTGCCAGCAGTCCAACGGGGCCAGCGGAGCTCCAAGAGACCCAGTACTTC
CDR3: CASSPTGPAELQETQYF

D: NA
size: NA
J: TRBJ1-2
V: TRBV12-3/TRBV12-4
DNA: TGTGCCAGCAGCACCATGGGGGCCTATGGCTACACCTTC
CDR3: CASSTMGAYGYTF

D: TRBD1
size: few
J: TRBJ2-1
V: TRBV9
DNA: TGTGCCAGCAGCGCTAACAGGGGAAATGAGCAGTTCTTC
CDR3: CASSANRGNEQFF

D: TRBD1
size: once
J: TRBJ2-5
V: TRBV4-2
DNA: TGTGCCAGCAGCCAAGACATTAACAGGGGCGAGACCCAGTACTTC
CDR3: CASSQDINRGETQYF

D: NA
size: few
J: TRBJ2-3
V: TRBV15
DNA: TGTGCCACCAGCCCCCGAGCGGAAGATACGCAGTATTTT
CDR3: CATSPRAEDTQYF

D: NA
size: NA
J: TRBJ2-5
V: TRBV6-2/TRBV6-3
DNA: TGTGCCAGCAGTTACTCTGGGGTTCAAGAGACCCAGTACTTC
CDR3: CASSYSGVQETQYF

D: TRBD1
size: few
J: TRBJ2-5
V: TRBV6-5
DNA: TGTGCCAGCAGATTTCAGGGGGCTGGGGAGACCCAGTACTTC
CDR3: CASRFQGAGETQYF

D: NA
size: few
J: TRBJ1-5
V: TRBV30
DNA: TGTGCCTGGAGTTCGGGTAGCAATCAGCCCCAGCATTTT
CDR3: CAWSSGSNQPQHF

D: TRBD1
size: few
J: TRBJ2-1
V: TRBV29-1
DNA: TGCAGCGTGAGGGCAGGGGGTCGCAATGAGCAGTTCTTC
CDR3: CSVRAGGRNEQFF

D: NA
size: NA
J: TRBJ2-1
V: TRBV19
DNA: TGTGCCAGTAGTAAGAGGGATGAGCAGTTCTTC
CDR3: CASSKRDEQFF

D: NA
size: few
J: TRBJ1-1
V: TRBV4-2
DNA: TGTGCCAGCAGTACTGGCAGGGGCACTGAAGCTTTCTTT
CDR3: CASSTGRGTEAFF

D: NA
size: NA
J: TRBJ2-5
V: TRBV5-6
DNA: TGTGCCAGCAGCACGGACCGACACCTCCGTCTACAAGAGACCCAGTACTTC
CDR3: CASSTDRHLRLQETQYF

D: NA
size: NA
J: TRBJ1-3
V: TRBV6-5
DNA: TGTGCCAGCAGCACGACCAAGACGGGAAACACCATATATTTT
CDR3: CASSTTKTGNTIYF

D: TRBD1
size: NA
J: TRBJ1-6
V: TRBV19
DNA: TGTGCCAGTAGTCCCGCCGGGACAGTTAATTCACCCCTCCACTTT
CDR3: CASSPAGTVNSPLHF

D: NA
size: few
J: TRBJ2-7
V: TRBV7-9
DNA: TGTGCCAGCAGCCTGTGGAGCTCGAAGGTACACGAGCAGTACTTC
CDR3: CASSLWSSKVHEQYF

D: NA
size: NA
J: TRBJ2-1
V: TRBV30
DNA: TGTGCCTGGAGTGCTAAGTGGTCCTACAATGAGCAGTTCTTC
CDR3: CAWSAKWSYNEQFF

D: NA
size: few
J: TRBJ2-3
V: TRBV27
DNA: TGTGCCAGCAGTTTATCGCGTGCCCAGGGGCAGTATTTT
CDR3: CASSLSRAQGQYF

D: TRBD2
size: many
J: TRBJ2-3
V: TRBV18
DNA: TGTGCCAGCTCACCACCGGGACTAGCGGGGGGCACAGATACGCAGTATTTT
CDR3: CASSPPGLAGGTDTQYF

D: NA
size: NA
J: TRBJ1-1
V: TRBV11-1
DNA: TGTGCCAGCAGCGAGACGGCAAACACTGAAGCTTTCTTT
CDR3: CASSETANTEAFF

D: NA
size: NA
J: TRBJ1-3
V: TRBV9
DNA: TGTGCCAGCAGCGTAGCTGCGACAGATTCCTCTGGAAACACCATATATTTT
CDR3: CASSVAATDSSGNTIYF

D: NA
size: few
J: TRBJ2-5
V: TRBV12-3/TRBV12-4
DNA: TGTGCCAGCAGTTACTACCCACAAGAGACCCAGTACTTC
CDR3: CASSYYPQETQYF

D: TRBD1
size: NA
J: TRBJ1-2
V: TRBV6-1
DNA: TGTGCCAGCAGGGCGGACAGGGGGGTTTATGGCTACACCTTC
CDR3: CASRADRGVYGYTF

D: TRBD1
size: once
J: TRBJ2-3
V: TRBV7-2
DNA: TGTGCCAGCAGCTTGCCAGGGGGAAAAGATACGCAGTATTTT
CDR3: CASSLPGGKDTQYF

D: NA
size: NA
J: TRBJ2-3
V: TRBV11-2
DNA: TGTGCCAGCAGCACCCAACCGGGCGGGGTCGCAGATACGCAGTATTTT
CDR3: CASSTQPGGVADTQYF

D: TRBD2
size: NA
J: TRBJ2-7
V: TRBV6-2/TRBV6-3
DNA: TGTGCCAGCAGCCGCCACCGGAGCGGGGGTAAACCCTACGAGCAGTACTTC
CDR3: CASSRHRSGGKPYEQYF

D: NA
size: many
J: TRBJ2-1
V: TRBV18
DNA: TGTGCCAGCTCCGGGGGCCCCTCCTACAATGAGCAGTTCTTC
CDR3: CASSGGPSYNEQFF

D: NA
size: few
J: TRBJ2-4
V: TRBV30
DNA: TGTGCCTGGAATTTGGGGGTGGCCAAAAACATTCAGTACTTC
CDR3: CAWNLGVAKNIQYF

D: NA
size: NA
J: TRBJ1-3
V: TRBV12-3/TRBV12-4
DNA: TGTGCCAGCAGACAGACAGGCTCTGGAAACACCATATATTTT
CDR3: CASRQTGSGNTIYF

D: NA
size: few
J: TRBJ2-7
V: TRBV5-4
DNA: TGTGCCAGCAGCCAGAGTCCTAGCGTGCGAGTCTACGAGCAGTACTTC
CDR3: CASSQSPSVRVYEQYF

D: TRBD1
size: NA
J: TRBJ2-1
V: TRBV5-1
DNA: TGCGCCAGCAGCTTGCCTAGGACAGGGGGCTCCTACAATGAGCAGTTCTTC
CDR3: CASSLPRTGGSYNEQFF

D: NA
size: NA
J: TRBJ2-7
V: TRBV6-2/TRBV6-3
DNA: TGTGCCAGCAGCTTGGACTCCCAGAGCGACGAGCAGTACTTC
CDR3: CASSLDSQSDEQYF

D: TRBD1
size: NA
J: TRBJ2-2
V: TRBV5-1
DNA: TGCGCCAGCAGCTCGACAGGGGCGAACACCGGGGAGCTGTTTTTT
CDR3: CASSSTGANTGELFF

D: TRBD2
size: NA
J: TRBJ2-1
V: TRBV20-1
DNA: TGCAGTGCTAGCGGACTAGCGGGAGGCTACAATGAGCAGTTCTTC
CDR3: CSASGLAGGYNEQFF

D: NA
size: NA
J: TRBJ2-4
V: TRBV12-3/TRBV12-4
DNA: TGTGCCAGCAGCATTTACCCTATCGAACAAAACATTCAGTACTTC
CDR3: CASSIYPIEQNIQYF

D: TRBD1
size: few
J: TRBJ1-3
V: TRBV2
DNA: TGTGCCAGCAGTGCCGGGACAGGGGTAGATGGAAACACCATATATTTT
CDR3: CASSAGTGVDGNTIYF

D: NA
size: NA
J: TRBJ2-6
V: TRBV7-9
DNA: TGTGCCAGCAGCCGAACAGGGACTATCTCTGGGGCCAACGTCCTGACTTTC
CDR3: CASSRTGTISGANVLTF